The clone carrying this T cell receptor beta chain has more than one count but fewer than ten. Its antigen is not identified. The data stem from a study of identical twins. General study points: Insertion counts were lower in abundant cord blood beta clonotypes, a trend that memory repertoires did not show.

MiXCR, applied by TCRdb to the 5' RACE reads, yields one record per CDR3 protein. This sample has 1.5 million or so distinct CDR3 sequences, with around 29% found just once. The CDR3 is 15 residues long. Germline values: CDR1 MNHEY, CDR2 SMNVEV (reference sequence). The V gene lost 3 bases and the J gene lost 2 bases, with 11 bases spanning the gap. J is TRBJ2-1 and V is TRBV27; maybe TRBD1 (6 bases). The sequencing input was cord blood. The source of this sequence is a newborn girl in good health. This chain's CDR3 is CASSFDRTPYNEQFF. CDR3 DNA sequence: TGTGCCAGCAGTTTTGACAGGACACCCTACAATGAGCAGTTCTTC.